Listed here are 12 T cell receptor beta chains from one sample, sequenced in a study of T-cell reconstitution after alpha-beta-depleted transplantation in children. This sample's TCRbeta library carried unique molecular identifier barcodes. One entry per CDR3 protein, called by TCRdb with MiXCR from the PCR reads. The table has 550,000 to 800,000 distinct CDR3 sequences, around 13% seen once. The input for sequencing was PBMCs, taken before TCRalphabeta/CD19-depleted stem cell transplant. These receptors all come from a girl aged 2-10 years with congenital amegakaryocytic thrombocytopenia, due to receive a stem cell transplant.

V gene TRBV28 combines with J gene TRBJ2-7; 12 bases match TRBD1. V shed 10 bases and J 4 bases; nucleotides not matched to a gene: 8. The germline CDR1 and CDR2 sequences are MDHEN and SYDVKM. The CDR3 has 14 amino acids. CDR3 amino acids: CATNQGQGAYEQYF. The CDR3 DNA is TGTGCCACTAATCAGGGACAGGGGGCGTACGAGCAGTACTTC.

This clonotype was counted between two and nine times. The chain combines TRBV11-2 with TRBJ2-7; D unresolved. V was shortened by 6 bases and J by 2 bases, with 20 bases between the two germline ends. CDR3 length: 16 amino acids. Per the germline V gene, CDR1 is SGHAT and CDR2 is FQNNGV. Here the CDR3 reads CASSGGGLGMTYEQYF. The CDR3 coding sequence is TGTGCCAGCAGTGGCGGTGGGCTGGGAATGACCTACGAGCAGTACTTC.

The CDR3 loop is CASSQDLGASGPPYF. CDR3 coding DNA: TGTGCCAGCAGCCAAGATTTGGGGGCTAGCGGGCCCCCGTACTTC. The chain uses TRBV3-1 and TRBJ2-7; the match to TRBD2 covers 8 bases. The CDR3 loop spans 15 amino acids. The germline V gene encodes CDR1 LGHDT and CDR2 YNNKEL (reference sequence). V lost 0 bases and J lost 12; bases outside the gene matches: 13.

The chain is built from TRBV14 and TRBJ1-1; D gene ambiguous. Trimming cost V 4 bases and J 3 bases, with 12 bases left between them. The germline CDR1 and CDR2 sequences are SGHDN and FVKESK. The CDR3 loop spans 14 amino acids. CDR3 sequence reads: CASSLTAGYTEAFF. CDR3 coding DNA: TGTGCCAGCAGCCTTACAGCGGGGTACACTGAAGCTTTCTTT. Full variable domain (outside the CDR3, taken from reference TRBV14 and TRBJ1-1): EAGVTQFPSHSVIEKGQTVTLRCDPISGHDNLYWYRRVMGKEIKFLLHFVKESKQDESGMPNNRFLAERTGGTYSTLKVQPAELEDSGVYFCASSLTAGYTEAFFGQGTRLTVV.

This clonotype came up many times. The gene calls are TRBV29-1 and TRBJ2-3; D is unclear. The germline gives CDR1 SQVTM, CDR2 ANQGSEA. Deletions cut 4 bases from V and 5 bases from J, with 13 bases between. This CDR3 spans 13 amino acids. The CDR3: CSVVYQWEDTQYF. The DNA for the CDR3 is TGCAGCGTTGTATATCAATGGGAAGATACGCAGTATTTT.

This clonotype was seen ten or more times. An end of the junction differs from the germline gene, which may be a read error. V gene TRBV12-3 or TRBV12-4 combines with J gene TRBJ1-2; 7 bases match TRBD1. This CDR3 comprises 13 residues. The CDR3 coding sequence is TGCGCCAGCAGCCCAACAGGGGACTATGGCTACACCTTC. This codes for CASSPTGDYGYTF.

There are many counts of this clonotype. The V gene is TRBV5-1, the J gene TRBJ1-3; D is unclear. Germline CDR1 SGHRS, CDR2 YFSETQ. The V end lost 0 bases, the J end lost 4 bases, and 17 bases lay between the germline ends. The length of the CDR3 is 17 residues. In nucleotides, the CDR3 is TGCGCCAGCAGCTTGGGTTCGCCAGGCGGCGAAGGAAACACCATATATTTT. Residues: CASSLGSPGGEGNTIYF.

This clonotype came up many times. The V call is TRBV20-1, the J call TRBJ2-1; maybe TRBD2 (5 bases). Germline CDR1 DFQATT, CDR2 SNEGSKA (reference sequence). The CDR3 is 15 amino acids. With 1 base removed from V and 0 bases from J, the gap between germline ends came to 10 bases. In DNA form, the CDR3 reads TGCAGTGCTAGAGTTAGCGCCAGCTCCTACAATGAGCAGTTCTTC. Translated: CSARVSASSYNEQFF.

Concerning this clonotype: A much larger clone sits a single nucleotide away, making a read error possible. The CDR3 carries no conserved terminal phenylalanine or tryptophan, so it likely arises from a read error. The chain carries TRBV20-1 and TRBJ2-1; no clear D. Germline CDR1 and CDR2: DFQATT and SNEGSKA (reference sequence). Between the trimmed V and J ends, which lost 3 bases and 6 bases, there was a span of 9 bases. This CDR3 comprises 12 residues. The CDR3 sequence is CSASEWINEQFL. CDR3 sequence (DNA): TGCAGTGCTAGCGAGTGGATCAATGAGCAGTTCTTG.

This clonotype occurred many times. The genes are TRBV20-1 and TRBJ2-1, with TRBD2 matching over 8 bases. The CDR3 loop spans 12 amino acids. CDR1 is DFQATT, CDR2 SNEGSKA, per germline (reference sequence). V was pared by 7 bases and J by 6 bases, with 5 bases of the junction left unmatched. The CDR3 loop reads CSVAGNSNEQFF. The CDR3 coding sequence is TGCAGTGTAGCGGGAAATAGCAATGAGCAGTTCTTC.

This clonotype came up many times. The DNA of the CDR3 is TGTGCCAGCAGTCCCTCGGTTCGCCAAGAGACCCAGTACTTC. Protein product: CASSPSVRQETQYF. V is TRBV12-3 or TRBV12-4 and J is TRBJ2-5; D ambiguous. The CDR3 runs 14 residues. The V and J ends lost 5 bases and 1 base respectively, with 11 bases between them.

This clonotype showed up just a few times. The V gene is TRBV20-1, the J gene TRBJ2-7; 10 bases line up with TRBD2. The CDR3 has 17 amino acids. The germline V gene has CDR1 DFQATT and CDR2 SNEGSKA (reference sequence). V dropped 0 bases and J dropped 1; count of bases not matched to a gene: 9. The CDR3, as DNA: TGCAGTGCTAGAGATCCCCTCGGACTAGCGGCTTCCTACGAGCAGTACTTC. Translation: CSARDPLGLAASYEQYF.